This T cell receptor beta chain was identified during a study of T-cell reconstitution after alpha-beta-depleted transplantation in children. Study-wide results and caveats: Some patients owed their high day-60 TCRbeta diversity to surviving recipient T cells and thymic progenitors. Two months or so post-transplant, alpha-beta T cells reportedly derived from several hundred expanded graft clones.

The V and J ends lost 6 bases and 2 bases respectively, with 11 bases between them. CDR3 length equals 13 residues. The germline CDR1 and CDR2 sequences are SNHLY and FYNNEI. To note about this clonotype: What it binds is unknown.

This sample's TCRbeta library carried unique molecular identifier barcodes. Via MiXCR, TCRdb re-called the PCR reads, giving one row per CDR3 protein. Among hundreds of thousands of distinct CDR3 sequences, over 10% were seen once, and the ten largest hold 0.79%. Sample: PBMCs, taken before TCRalphabeta/CD19-depleted stem cell transplant. This clonotype was obtained from a girl aged 2 to 9 with congenital amegakaryocytic thrombocytopenia, due to receive a stem cell transplant. The J gene is TRBJ2-7, the V gene TRBV2; D may be TRBD1 (5 bases). The chain's CDR3 is CASRGDRTYEQYF. CDR3 DNA sequence: TGTGCCAGCAGGGGTGACAGAACCTACGAGCAGTACTTC.